The rows below give T cell receptor beta chains drawn from one sample of a study of blood T cell repertoires in COVID-19. Method: immunoSEQ multiplex PCR; TCRdb's copy keeps in-frame clones and lacks some. The data contain about 46,000 clones, over 80% of them singletons. Sequencing input: peripheral blood. These receptors were taken from a human donor with active COVID-19. The donor label of this sample is uncertain. The CDR3 runs from the conserved cysteine through the conserved F or W. A D gene is named only where the DNA matches it firmly. The size field is filled for only some rows; it gives once, few, many or a size class.

j_gene	d_gene	abundance	v_gene	len	CDR3nt	CDR3aa
TRBJ2-6	.	.	TRBV9	16	TGTGCCAGCAGCCCCAGGGGTTACTCTGGGGCCAACGTCCTGACTTTC	CASSPRGYSGANVLTF
TRBJ2-1	TRBD1	.	TRBV27	17	TGTGCCAGCAGTTTCCCCCCCGGGGACAGATTCGTCAATGAGCAGTTCTTC	CASSFPPGDRFVNEQFF
TRBJ2-3	.	.	TRBV7-9	13	TGTGCCAGCAGCTTAGCGGGAGCAGATACGCAGTATTTT	CASSLAGADTQYF
TRBJ1-5	.	.	TRBV25-1	12	TGTGCCAGCAATAGAATAAATCAGCCCCAGCATTTT	CASNRINQPQHF
TRBJ1-1	.	.	TRBV15	15	TGTGCCACCAGCAGAGAGGGGCAGGGTGGGACTGAAGCTTTCTTT	CATSREGQGGTEAFF
TRBJ1-6	TRBD1	.	TRBV6-4	13	TGTGCCAGCAGGGGGACAGGGCGATCACCCCTCCACTTT	CASRGTGRSPLHF
TRBJ2-3	TRBD2	.	TRBV7-2	16	TGTGCCAGCAGCTCGAGGACTAGCGGGGTCAGTGATACGCAGTATTTT	CASSSRTSGVSDTQYF
TRBJ1-1	.	.	TRBV11-3	12	TGTGCCAGCAGCCCACCCCGGGAAAAAGCTTTCTTT	CASSPPREKAFF
TRBJ2-2	.	.	TRBV6-5	14	TGTGCCAGCAGTCTTCGACTAAACACCGGGGAGCTGTTTTTT	CASSLRLNTGELFF
TRBJ1-2	TRBD1	.	TRBV7-9	14	TGTGCCAGCAGCTTAGGGACAGGGGATTATGGCTACACCTTC	CASSLGTGDYGYTF
TRBJ2-5	.	.	TRBV24-1	13	TGTGCCACCAGTGATTCCAACCAAGAGACCCAGTACTTC	CATSDSNQETQYF
TRBJ1-5	.	.	TRBV10-3	19	TGTGCCATCAGTGAAGCGACGAGGTTTCGAAATCTGAGCAATCAGCCCCAGCATTTT	CAISEATRFRNLSNQPQHF
TRBJ1-1	TRBD1	once	TRBV18	15	TGTGCCAGCTCACCGGGACAGGGACTCAACACTGAAGCTTTCTTT	CASSPGQGLNTEAFF
TRBJ1-3	TRBD1	.	TRBV28	15	TGTGCCAGCACCCTGGCAGGGGGCTATGGAAACACCATATATTTT	CASTLAGGYGNTIYF
TRBJ2-3	.	.	TRBV5-4	14	TGTGCCAGCAGCTTGGGACAGACCACAGATACGCAGTATTTT	CASSLGQTTDTQYF
TRBJ1-6	.	.	TRBV6-5	16	TGTGCCAGCAGTTACTCATGGGGAGGAGGCAGTTCACCCCTCCACTTT	CASSYSWGGGSSPLHF
TRBJ2-1	TRBD2	.	TRBV19	16	TGTGCCAGTAGAACTACTAGCGGGGGGGCCGACAATGAGCAGTTCTTC	CASRTTSGGADNEQFF
TRBJ2-5	TRBD1	.	TRBV29-1	12	TGCAGCGTGCGGACAGGACAAGAGACCCAGTACTTC	CSVRTGQETQYF
TRBJ2-4	TRBD2	.	TRBV7-2	15	TGTGCCAGCGCCCGGGAGGAGCTAGCCAAAAACATTCAGTACTTC	CASAREELAKNIQYF
TRBJ2-7	.	.	TRBV30	14	TGTGCCTGGGGAAGGTGGGGCGGCCGCTACGAGCAGTACTTC	CAWGRWGGRYEQYF
TRBJ2-5	TRBD2	.	TRBV2	14	TGTGCCAGCAGTACCGGGACTAGGGGAGAGACCCAGTACTTC	CASSTGTRGETQYF
TRBJ1-2	TRBD1	.	TRBV19	12	TGTGCCAGTAGGAGGACAGGGGGCGGCTACACCTTC	CASRRTGGGYTF
TRBJ1-1	.	once	TRBV28	11	TGTGCCAGCACCATGAACACTGAAGCTTTCTTT	CASTMNTEAFF
TRBJ2-7	TRBD2	.	TRBV7-2	14	TGTGCCAGCAGCTTGGACGGGGGGGGGAACGAGCAGTACTTC	CASSLDGGGNEQYF
TRBJ2-1	TRBD1	.	TRBV5-4	15	TGTGCCAGCAGCATCGGACAGGGGGGTCCCAATGAGCAGTTCTTC	CASSIGQGGPNEQFF
TRBJ2-7	TRBD1	.	TRBV5-1	14	TGCGCCAGCAGCTTGGACAGGGGTGTATACGAGCAGTACTTC	CASSLDRGVYEQYF
TRBJ2-5	TRBD2	.	TRBV5-1	15	TGCGCCAGCAGCCTGAGGACTAGCGGGGAGGAGACCCAGTACTTC	CASSLRTSGEETQYF
TRBJ1-2	TRBD1	.	TRBV28	15	TGTGCCAGCAGCGGACAGGGGGCGCGGGTTCGCGGCTACACCTTC	CASSGQGARVRGYTF
TRBJ2-3	TRBD2	.	TRBV5-1	14	TGCGCCAGCAGAGGTAGCGGGAGTGGGAATACGCAGTATTTT	CASRGSGSGNTQYF
TRBJ1-4	.	.	TRBV9	15	TGTGCCAGCAGCGTAGATCGGGGTTTTAATGAAAAACTGTTTTTT	CASSVDRGFNEKLFF
TRBJ2-7	TRBD2	.	TRBV11-2	18	TGTGCCAGCAGCTTAGAAATGGCTAGCGGGGTATCGTACTACGAGCAGTACTTC	CASSLEMASGVSYYEQYF
TRBJ2-2	TRBD1	.	TRBV11-2	17	TGTGCCAGCAGCTTGTTTACCGGGACAGCATACACCGGGGAGCTGTTTTTT	CASSLFTGTAYTGELFF
TRBJ2-2	.	once	TRBV27	18	TGTGCCAGCAGTCAGGGGGGTCGGGGGGGGACGAACACCGGGGAGCTGTTTTTT	CASSQGGRGGTNTGELFF
TRBJ2-5	TRBD2	.	TRBV28	15	TGTGCCAGCACAAGACTAGCGGGGGGATCCGAGACCCAGTACTTC	CASTRLAGGSETQYF
TRBJ1-4	.	.	TRBV18	15	TGTGCCAGCTCACAAAGCCCGGGGGTGCTCGAAAAACTGTTTTTT	CASSQSPGVLEKLFF
TRBJ2-2	.	.	TRBV19	16	TGTGCCAGTAGTATGGTTGGGGGTCGGGAGCCCGGGGAGCTGTTTTTT	CASSMVGGREPGELFF
TRBJ2-7	.	.	TRBV4-3	14	TGCGCCAGCAGCCAAGTGGAGGGGGCTGCCGAGCAGTACTTC	CASSQVEGAAEQYF
TRBJ2-1	TRBD2	few	TRBV24-1	16	TGTGCCACCAGTGCCCCGGTCGGGACTACCTACAATGAGCAGTTCTTC	CATSAPVGTTYNEQFF
TRBJ2-4	.	.	TRBV5-1	14	TGCGCCAGCAGCTTGGGTGGGGGCATGAAGATTCAGTACTTC	CASSLGGGMKIQYF
TRBJ2-7	.	.	TRBV7-3	13	TGTGCCAGCAGCTTAGGAGGGGGCGCGGTGCAGTACTTC	CASSLGGGAVQYF
TRBJ2-3	.	.	TRBV11-3	14	TGTGCCAGCAGCCTCCACGCCAGGAAAGATACGCAGTATTTT	CASSLHARKDTQYF
TRBJ2-5	.	.	TRBV5-5	14	TGTGCCAGCAGCCAGGCTTCTCGACAAGAGACCCAGTACTTC	CASSQASRQETQYF
TRBJ1-1	.	.	TRBV19	13	TGTGCCAGTAGTATGCGGTCGGGCACTGAAGCTTTCTTT	CASSMRSGTEAFF
TRBJ2-7	TRBD2	.	TRBV5-1	15	TGCGCCAGCAGCTTGACTAGCGGGAGTAGGTACGAGCAGTACTTC	CASSLTSGSRYEQYF
TRBJ1-2	.	.	TRBV27	12	TGTGCCAGCAGTTCAGGGGTGGATGGCTACACCTTC	CASSSGVDGYTF
TRBJ1-2	.	.	TRBV29-1	11	TGCAGCTTCCGTGCAGAGGGTGGCTACACCTTC	CSFRAEGGYTF
TRBJ2-7	.	.	TRBV9	14	TGTGCCAGCAGCCCGGGACATCTCCCCCACGAGCAGTACTTC	CASSPGHLPHEQYF
TRBJ1-5	TRBD1	.	TRBV18	16	TGTGCCAGCTCACCAGGAGGACAGGGTTTGAATCAGCCCCAGCATTTT	CASSPGGQGLNQPQHF
TRBJ2-5	.	.	TRBV4-1	16	TGCGCCAGCAGGCCCGTAGGCTCCAGCGGACAAGAGACCCAGTACTTC	CASRPVGSSGQETQYF
TRBJ2-4	.	.	TRBV7-9	14	TGTGCCAGCAGCTTAGGGGCGAACCTCTTTCCTCAGTACTTC	CASSLGANLFPQYF
TRBJ1-6	TRBD1	.	TRBV27	16	TGTGCCAGCAGTTTACGCGGGGACAGCGGAAATTCACCCCTCCACTTT	CASSLRGDSGNSPLHF
TRBJ2-7	TRBD2	.	TRBV5-4	17	TGTGCCAGCAGCCCAACCTTCCTAGCGGGGGGGATGTACGAGCAGTACTTC	CASSPTFLAGGMYEQYF
TRBJ1-1	.	.	TRBV7-3	12	TGTGCCAGCAGCCCGGGGGGGCGTGAAGCTTTCTTT	CASSPGGREAFF
TRBJ2-5	.	once	TRBV9	13	TGTGCCAGCAGCGTAACAGGGAAAGAGACCCAGTACTTC	CASSVTGKETQYF